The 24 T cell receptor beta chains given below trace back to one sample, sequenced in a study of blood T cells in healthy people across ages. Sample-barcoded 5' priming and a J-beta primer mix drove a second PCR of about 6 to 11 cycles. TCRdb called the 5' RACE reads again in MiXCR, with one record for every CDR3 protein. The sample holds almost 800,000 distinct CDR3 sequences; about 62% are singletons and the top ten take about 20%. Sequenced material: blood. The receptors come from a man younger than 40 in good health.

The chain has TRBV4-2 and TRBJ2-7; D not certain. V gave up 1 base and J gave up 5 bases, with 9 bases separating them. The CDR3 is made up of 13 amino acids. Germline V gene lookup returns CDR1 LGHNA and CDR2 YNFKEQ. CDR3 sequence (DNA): TGTGCCAGCAGCCAAGCCCAATACGACGAGCAGTACTTC. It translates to CASSQAQYDEQYF.

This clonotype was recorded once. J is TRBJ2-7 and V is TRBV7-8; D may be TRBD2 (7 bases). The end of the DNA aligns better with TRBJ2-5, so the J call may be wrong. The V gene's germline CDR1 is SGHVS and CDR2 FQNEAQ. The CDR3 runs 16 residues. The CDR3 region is CASRLRGGSGQETQYF. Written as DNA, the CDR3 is TGTGCCAGCAGGCTCAGGGGCGGGAGTGGCCAAGAGACCCAGTACTTC.

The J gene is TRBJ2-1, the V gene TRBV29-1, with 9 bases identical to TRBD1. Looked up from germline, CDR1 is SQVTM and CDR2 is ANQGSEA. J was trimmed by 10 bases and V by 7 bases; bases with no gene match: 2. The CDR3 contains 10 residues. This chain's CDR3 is CSGDRGEQFF. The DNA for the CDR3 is TGCAGCGGAGACAGGGGGGAGCAGTTCTTC.

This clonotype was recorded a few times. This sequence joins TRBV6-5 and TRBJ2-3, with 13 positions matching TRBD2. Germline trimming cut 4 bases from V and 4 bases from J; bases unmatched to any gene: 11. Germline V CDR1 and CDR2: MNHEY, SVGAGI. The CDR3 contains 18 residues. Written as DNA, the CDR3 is TGTGCCAGCAGTTGGACAGGGACGGGACTAGCGGGGCCAGATACGCAGTATTTT. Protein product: CASSWTGTGLAGPDTQYF.

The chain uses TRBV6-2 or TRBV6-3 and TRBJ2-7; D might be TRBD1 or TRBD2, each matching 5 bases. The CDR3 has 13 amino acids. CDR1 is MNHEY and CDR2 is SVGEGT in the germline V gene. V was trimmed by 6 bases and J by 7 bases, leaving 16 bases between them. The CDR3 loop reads CASRGPADNEQYF. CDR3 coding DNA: TGTGCCAGCAGAGGCCCAGCGGACAATGAGCAGTACTTC.

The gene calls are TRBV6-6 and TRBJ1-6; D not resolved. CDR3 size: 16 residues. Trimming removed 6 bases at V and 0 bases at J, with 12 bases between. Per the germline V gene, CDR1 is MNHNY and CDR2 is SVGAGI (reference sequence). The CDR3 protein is CASSPQLSSYNSPLHF. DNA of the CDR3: TGTGCCAGCAGCCCACAATTAAGCTCCTATAATTCACCCCTCCACTTT.

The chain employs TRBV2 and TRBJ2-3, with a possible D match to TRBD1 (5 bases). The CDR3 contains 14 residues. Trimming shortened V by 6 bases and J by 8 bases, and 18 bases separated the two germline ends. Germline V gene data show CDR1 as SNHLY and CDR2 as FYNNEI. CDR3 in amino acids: CASRSSSVQGTQYF. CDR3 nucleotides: TGTGCCAGCAGATCTAGTAGTGTGCAGGGTACGCAGTATTTT.

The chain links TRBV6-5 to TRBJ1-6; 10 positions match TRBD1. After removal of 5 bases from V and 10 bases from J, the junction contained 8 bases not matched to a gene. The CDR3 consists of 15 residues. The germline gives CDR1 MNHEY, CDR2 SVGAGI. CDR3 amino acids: CASSDPGQGYSPLHF. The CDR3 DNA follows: TGTGCCAGCAGTGACCCGGGACAGGGGTACTCACCCCTCCACTTT.

This chain's CDR3 is CASSNRRGDVTDTQYF. The CDR3 coding sequence is TGTGCCAGCAGTAACCGTAGAGGGGACGTAACAGATACGCAGTATTTT. The chain is built from TRBV6-6 and TRBJ2-3; D is tentatively TRBD1 or TRBD2 (5 bases each). The germline CDR1 and CDR2 sequences are MNHNY and SVGAGI (reference sequence). With 5 bases removed from V and 3 bases from J, the gap between germline ends came to 18 bases. The CDR3 totals 16 residues.

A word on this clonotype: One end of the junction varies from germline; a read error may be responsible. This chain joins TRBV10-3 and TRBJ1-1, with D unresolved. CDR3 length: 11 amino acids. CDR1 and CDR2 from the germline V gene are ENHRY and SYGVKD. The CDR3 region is CAIRDANEAFF. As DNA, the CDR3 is TGTGCCATCCGTGACGCTAATGAAGCTTTCTTT.

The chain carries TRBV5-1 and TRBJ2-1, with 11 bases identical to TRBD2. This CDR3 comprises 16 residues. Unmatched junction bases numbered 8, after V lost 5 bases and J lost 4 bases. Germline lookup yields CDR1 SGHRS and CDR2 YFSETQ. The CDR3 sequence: CASRPPGLADYNEQFF. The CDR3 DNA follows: TGCGCCAGCAGGCCGCCGGGACTAGCGGATTACAATGAGCAGTTCTTC.

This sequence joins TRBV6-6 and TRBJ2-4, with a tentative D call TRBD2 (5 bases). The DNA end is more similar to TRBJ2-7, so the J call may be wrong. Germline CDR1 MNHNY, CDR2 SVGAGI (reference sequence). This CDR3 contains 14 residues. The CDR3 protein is CASSSPGERDEQYF. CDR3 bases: TGTGCCAGCAGTTCCCCCGGGGAAAGAGACGAGCAGTACTTC.

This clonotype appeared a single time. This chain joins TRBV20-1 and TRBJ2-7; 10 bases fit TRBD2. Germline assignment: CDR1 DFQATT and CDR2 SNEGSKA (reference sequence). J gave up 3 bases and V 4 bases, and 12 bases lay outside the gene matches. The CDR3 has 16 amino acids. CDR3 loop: CSANPLTRLAGYEQYF. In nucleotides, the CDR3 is TGCAGTGCTAATCCCCTAACACGACTAGCGGGCTACGAGCAGTACTTC.

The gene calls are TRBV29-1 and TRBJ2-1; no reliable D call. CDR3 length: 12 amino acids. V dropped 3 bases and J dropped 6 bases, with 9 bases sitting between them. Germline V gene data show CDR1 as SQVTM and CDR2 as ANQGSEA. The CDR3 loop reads CSVEYTSNEQFF. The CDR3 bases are TGCAGCGTTGAGTACACCTCCAATGAGCAGTTCTTC.

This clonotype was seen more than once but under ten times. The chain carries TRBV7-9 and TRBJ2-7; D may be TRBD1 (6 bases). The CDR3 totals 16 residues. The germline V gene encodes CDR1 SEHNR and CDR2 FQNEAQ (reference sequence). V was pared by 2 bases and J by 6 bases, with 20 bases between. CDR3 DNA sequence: TGTGCCAGCAGCTTATTTGGCCAGGGGTTATGGACCGAGCAGTACTTC. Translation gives CASSLFGQGLWTEQYF.

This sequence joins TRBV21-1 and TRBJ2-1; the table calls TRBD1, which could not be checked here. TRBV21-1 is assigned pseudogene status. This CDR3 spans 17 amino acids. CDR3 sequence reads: CASSNRPRGAANNEQFF. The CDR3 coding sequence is TGTGCCAGCAGCAACCGACCTCGTGGGGCGGCAAACAATGAGCAGTTCTTC.

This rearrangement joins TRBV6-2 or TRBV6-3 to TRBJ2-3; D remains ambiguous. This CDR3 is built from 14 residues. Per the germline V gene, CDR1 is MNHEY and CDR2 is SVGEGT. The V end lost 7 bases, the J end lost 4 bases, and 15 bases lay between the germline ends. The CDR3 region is CASTLEILADTQYF. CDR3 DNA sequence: TGTGCCAGCACTTTGGAAATTTTGGCAGATACGCAGTATTTT.

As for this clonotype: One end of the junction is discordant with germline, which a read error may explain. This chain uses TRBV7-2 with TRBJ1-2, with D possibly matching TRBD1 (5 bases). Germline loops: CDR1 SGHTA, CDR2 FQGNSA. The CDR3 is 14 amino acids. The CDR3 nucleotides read TGTGCCAGCAGCGCTATATGGCGAGGGGATGGTTACACCTTC. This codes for CASSAIWRGDGYTF.

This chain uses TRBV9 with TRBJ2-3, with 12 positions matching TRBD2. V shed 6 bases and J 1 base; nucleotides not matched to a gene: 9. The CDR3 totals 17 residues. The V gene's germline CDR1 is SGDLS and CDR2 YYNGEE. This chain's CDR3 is CASTERGTSGRTDTQYF. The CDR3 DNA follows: TGTGCCAGCACCGAGAGGGGGACTAGCGGGCGCACAGATACGCAGTATTTT.

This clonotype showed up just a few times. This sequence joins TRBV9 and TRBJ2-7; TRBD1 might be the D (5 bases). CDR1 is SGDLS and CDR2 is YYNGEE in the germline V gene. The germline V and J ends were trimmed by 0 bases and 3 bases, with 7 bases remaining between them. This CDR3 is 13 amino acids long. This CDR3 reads CASSVDQGYEQYF. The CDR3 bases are TGTGCCAGCAGCGTAGACCAGGGCTACGAGCAGTACTTC.

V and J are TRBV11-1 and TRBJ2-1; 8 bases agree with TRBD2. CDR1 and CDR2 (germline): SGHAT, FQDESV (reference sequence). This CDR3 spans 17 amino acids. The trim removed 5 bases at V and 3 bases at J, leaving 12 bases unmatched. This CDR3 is CASSDLRGGPNYNEQFF. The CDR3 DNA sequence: TGTGCCAGCAGCGACCTACGCGGGGGGCCTAACTACAATGAGCAGTTCTTC.

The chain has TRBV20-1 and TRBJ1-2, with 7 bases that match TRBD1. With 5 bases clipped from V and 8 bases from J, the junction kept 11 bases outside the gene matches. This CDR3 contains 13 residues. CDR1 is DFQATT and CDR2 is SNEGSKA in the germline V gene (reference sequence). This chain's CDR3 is CSAGPGGYGGYTF. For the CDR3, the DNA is TGCAGTGCTGGACCAGGGGGTTATGGCGGCTACACCTTC.

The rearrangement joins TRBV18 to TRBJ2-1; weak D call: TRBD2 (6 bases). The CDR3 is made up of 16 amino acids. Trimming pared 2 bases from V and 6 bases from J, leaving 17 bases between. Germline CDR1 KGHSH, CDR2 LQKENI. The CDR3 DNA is TGTGCCAGCTCACCAACAGTGGGGGGTGTCGGCAATGAGCAGTTCTTC. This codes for CASSPTVGGVGNEQFF.

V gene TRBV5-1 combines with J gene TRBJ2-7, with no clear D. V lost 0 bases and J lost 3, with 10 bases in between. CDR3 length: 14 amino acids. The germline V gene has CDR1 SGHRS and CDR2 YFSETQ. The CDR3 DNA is TGCGCCAGCAGCTTGGTCCTACAGAGCTACGAGCAGTACTTC. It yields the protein CASSLVLQSYEQYF.